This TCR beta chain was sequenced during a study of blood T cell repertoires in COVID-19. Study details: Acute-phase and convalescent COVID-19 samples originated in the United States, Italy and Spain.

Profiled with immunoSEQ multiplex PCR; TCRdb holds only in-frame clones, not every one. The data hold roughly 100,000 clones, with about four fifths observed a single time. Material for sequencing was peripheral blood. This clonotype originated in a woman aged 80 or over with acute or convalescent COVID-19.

The DNA of the CDR3 is TGTGCCAGCGGATTAGCGGGAGGGGGCTACAATGAGCAGTTCTTC. Translating it yields CASGLAGGGYNEQFF. This rearrangement joins TRBV2 to TRBJ2-1, with 11 nucleotides matching TRBD2. The CDR3 has 15 residues. With V trimmed by 8 bases and J by 3 bases, 6 bases remained unmatched. Germline assignment: CDR1 SNHLY and CDR2 FYNNEI.